A selection of T cell receptor beta chains follows, all from one sample in a study of T cells in localized non-small cell lung cancer. The protocol was immunoSEQ multiplex PCR, while the TCRdb copy is restricted to in-frame clones and leaves out a portion. Among about 1,400 clones, about 19% were seen once, and the ten largest hold roughly 19%. The sample was normal lung tissue next to the tumor, taken before any cancer treatment. Source of these receptors: a male donor aged 60 or older with stage I squamous cell lung carcinoma. Both conserved end residues are part of each CDR3. A D gene is named only where the DNA matches it firmly. Some rows mark clone size as missing; the rest say once, few, many or name a class of expanded clone.

>-|-|TRBV5-1|TRBJ2-3
CASSWLGGGTDTQYF
TGCGCCAGCAGCTGGCTAGGGGGAGGCACAGATACGCAGTATTTT
>-|-|TRBV28|TRBJ1-3
CASSSGDWNTIYF
TGTGCCAGCAGTTCGGGTGATTGGAACACCATATATTTT
>-|-|TRBV28|TRBJ2-3
CASSAIRSTDTQYF
TGTGCCAGCAGTGCTATCCGCAGCACAGATACGCAGTATTTT
>-|-|TRBV28|TRBJ2-1
CASSYGGTSLNEQFF
TGTGCCAGCAGTTACGGGGGGACATCACTCAATGAGCAGTTCTTC
>-|-|TRBV23-1|TRBJ1-4
CASSQDGGGNEKLFF
TGCGCCAGCAGCCAAGATGGGGGAGGGAATGAAAAACTGTTTTTT
>few|TRBD1|TRBV30|TRBJ1-1
CALYRGAGTEAFF
TGTGCCTTGTACAGGGGGGCCGGCACTGAAGCTTTCTTT
>few|-|TRBV10-3|TRBJ2-5
CAISEAGASETQYF
TGTGCCATCAGTGAGGCGGGGGCGTCGGAGACCCAGTACTTC
>-|TRBD1|TRBV19|TRBJ1-5
CASSILGQGGQPQHF
TGTGCCAGTAGTATCTTGGGACAGGGGGGTCAGCCCCAGCATTTT
>-|-|TRBV5-1|TRBJ2-6
CASSLPRGEAPGANVLTF
TGCGCCAGCAGCTTGCCCAGGGGCGAGGCCCCTGGGGCCAACGTCCTGACTTTC
>-|-|TRBV25-1|TRBJ2-6
CASSELIGGTGANVLTF
TGTGCCAGCAGTGAATTGATCGGGGGCACTGGGGCCAACGTCCTGACTTTC
>-|-|TRBV12-2|TRBJ2-7
CASQDGGASYEQYF
TGTGCCAGTCAGGACGGGGGGGCATCCTACGAGCAGTACTTC
>-|-|TRBV29-1|TRBJ2-5
CSVPGDGLETQYF
TGCAGCGTTCCTGGGGATGGGTTGGAGACCCAGTACTTC